This TCR beta chain was recorded in a study of blood T cell repertoires in COVID-19. Repertoires were generated with immunoSEQ multiplex PCR, while TCRdb's copy carries only in-frame clones and drops some. The table lists around 380,000 clones, roughly 77% of them singletons. The CDR3 sequence is 13 residues long. Trimming took 6 bases from V and 3 from J, leaving 11 bases between them. Germline CDR1 WSHSY, CDR2 SAAADI. This TCR was sampled from a human donor with acute or convalescent COVID-19. The donor label of this sample is uncertain. Input material: peripheral blood. The chain joins TRBV10-2 to TRBJ1-1, with D maybe TRBD1 (6 bases). The CDR3 protein is CASRGQPYTEAFF. CDR3 in DNA: TGCGCCAGCAGAGGACAGCCTTACACTGAAGCTTTCTTT.